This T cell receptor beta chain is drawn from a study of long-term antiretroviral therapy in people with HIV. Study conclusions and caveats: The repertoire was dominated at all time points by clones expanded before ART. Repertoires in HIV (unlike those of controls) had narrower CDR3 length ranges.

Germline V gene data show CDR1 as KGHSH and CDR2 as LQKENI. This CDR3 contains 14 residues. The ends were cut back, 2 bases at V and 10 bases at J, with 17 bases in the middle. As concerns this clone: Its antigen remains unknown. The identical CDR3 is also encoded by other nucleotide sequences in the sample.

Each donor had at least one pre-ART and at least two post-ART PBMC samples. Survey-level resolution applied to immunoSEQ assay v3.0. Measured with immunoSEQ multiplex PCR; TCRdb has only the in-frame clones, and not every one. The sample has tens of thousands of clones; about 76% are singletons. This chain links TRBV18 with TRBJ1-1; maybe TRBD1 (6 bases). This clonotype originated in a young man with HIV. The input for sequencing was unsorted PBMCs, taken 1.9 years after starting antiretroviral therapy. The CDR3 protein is CASSPTGQPPGAFF. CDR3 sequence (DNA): TGTGCCAGCTCACCAACCGGACAGCCTCCCGGAGCTTTCTTT. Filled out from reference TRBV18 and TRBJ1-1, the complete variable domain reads NAGVMQNPRHLVRRRGQEARLRCSPMKGHSHVYWYRQLPEEGLKFMVYLQKENIIDESGMPKERFSAEFPKEGPSILRIQQVVRGDSAAYFCASSPTGQPPGAFFGQGTRLTVV.